The subject of this entry is one T cell receptor beta chain. The antigen is unknown. The method was immunoSEQ multiplex PCR; TCRdb's version includes in-frame clones alone and lacks a portion of them. The repertoire holds some 110,000 clones, more than 75% seen once, with less than 9.5% in the top ten. This sample was taken from a study of T cell responses to AZD1222 COVID-19 vaccine. Study-level results: The span of vaccine-associated CD4 TCRs extended across spike, with dominance at 160-218 and 743-854. There were repertoire samples only from the period after the peak T cell response. Reportedly, nearly half of unique spike TCRs recognized epitopes outside B.1.351/B.1.1.7 mutations.

J was trimmed by 2 bases and V by 2 bases; bases with no gene match: 2. CDR3 length: 14 amino acids. Germline-derived CDR1 and CDR2 are MNHEY and SVGEGT. The sequenced sample was peripheral blood, obtained on day 0 of AZD1222 vaccination. The chain joins TRBV6-2 or TRBV6-3 to TRBJ2-7; 8 nucleotides line up with TRBD2. The receptor comes from an adult in good health. CDR3 region: CASSYREGPYEQYF. CDR3 nucleotides: TGTGCCAGCAGTTACCGGGAGGGACCCTACGAGCAGTACTTC.